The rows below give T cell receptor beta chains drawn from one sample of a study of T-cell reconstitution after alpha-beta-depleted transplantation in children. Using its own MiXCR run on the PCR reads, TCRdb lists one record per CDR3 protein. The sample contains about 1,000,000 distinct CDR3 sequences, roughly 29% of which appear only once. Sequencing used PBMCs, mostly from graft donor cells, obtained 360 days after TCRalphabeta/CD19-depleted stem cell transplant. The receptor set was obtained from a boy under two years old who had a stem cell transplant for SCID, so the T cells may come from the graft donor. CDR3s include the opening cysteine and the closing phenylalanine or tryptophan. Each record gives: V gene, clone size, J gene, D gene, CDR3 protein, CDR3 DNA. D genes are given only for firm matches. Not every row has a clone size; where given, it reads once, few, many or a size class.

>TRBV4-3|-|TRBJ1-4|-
CASSQDTSSFNEKLFF
TGCGCCAGCAGCCAAGATACGAGTTCCTTTAATGAAAAACTGTTTTTT
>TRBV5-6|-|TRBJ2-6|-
CASSVGHLGRLSGANVLTF
TGTGCCAGCAGCGTGGGACACCTTGGGAGGCTCTCTGGGGCCAACGTCCTGACTTTC
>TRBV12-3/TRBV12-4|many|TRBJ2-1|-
CASSLGGGYEQFF
TGTGCCAGCAGTTTAGGAGGGGGGTATGAGCAGTTCTTC
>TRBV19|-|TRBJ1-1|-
CASSWRGKNTEAFF
TGTGCCAGTTCTTGGAGGGGGAAGAACACTGAAGCTTTCTTT
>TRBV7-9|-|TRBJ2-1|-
CAERWENEQFF
TGTGCCGAACGTTGGGAGAATGAGCAGTTCTTC
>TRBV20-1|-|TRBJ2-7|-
CSARGRTYEQYF
TGCAGTGCTAGAGGGAGAACCTACGAGCAGTACTTC
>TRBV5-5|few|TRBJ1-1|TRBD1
CASSRGQGRNTEAFF
TGTGCCAGCAGCCGGGGACAGGGCCGAAACACTGAAGCTTTCTTT
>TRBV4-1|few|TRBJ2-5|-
CASSLLALKETQYF
TGCGCCAGCAGCCTGCTAGCGCTTAAAGAGACCCAGTACTTC
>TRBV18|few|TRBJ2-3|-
CASSWAVSTDTQYF
TGTGCCAGCTCATGGGCGGTGAGCACAGATACGCAGTATTTT
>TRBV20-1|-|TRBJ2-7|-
CSATVLRWEQYF
TGCAGTGCTACTGTTTTGCGGTGGGAGCAGTACTTC
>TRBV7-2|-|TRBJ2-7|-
CASQLRIWGTSYEQYF
TGTGCCAGCCAGCTTAGGATATGGGGGACCTCCTACGAGCAGTACTTC
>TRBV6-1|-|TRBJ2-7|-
CASSGVEQYF
TGTGCCAGCAGTGGGGTTGAGCAGTACTTC
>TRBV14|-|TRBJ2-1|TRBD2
CASSQDLTSGREQFF
TGTGCCAGCAGCCAAGATCTAACTAGCGGTCGGGAGCAGTTCTTC
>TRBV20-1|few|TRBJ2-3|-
CSARGLQGTSTDTQYF
TGCAGTGCTAGGGGTCTCCAGGGTACTAGCACAGATACGCAGTATTTT
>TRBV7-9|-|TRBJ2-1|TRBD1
CASSENRGPYNEQFF
TGTGCCAGCAGCGAAAACAGGGGGCCCTACAATGAGCAGTTCTTC
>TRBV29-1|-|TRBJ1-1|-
CSARGHPNTEAFF
TGCAGCGCACGGGGACACCCGAACACTGAAGCTTTCTTT
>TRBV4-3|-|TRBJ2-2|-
CASSPPESGELFF
TGCGCCAGCAGCCCCCCTGAGAGCGGGGAGCTGTTTTTT